This is a list of T cell receptor beta chains from one sample in a study of response to subunit inactivated influenza vaccine. MiXCR, run by TCRdb on the RT-PCR reads, gives a single entry per CDR3 protein. This sample has roughly 160,000 distinct CDR3 sequences, with 11% found just once. The material was non-naive T cells sorted from PBMCs, obtained roughly 46 days after vaccination. Source of these receptors: a man between 45 and 60 years old who received an inactivated influenza vaccine. Each CDR3 is given with its conserved first and last residue. The D gene is left open where the match is weak. The size field is filled for only some rows; it gives once, few, many or a size class.

CDR3nt,CDR3aa,abundance,d_gene,v_gene,j_gene
TGTGCCACCAAACCCAATAGCGGGAGCCACTACAATGAGCAGTTCTTC,CATKPNSGSHYNEQFF,many,TRBD2,TRBV24-1,TRBJ2-1
TGTGCCAGCAGCCCTCGGGACAGATACAATGAGCAGTTCTTC,CASSPRDRYNEQFF,once,TRBD1,TRBV16,TRBJ2-1
TGCAGTGCTAGAGATAGGAAGGCCGAATGGACAGCGGGGGCCCAGTACTTC,CSARDRKAEWTAGAQYF,few,TRBD2,TRBV20-1,TRBJ2-5
TGCAGCGTGAAAGTCCTTATGAACACTGAAGCTTTCTTT,CSVKVLMNTEAFF,many,.,TRBV29-1,TRBJ1-1
TGTGCCAGCAGAACGTCAGGGGGCGCCAGTTCCTATGGCTACACCTTC,CASRTSGGASSYGYTF,.,TRBD1,TRBV28,TRBJ1-2
TGTGCCAGCAGCCAGCGGGACAGGGAAGAGACCCAGTACTTC,CASSQRDREETQYF,many,TRBD1,TRBV3-1,TRBJ2-5
TGCGCCAGCAGCTTGGACAGTCTGAACACTGAAGCTTTCTTT,CASSLDSLNTEAFF,many,.,TRBV9,TRBJ1-1
TGCAGCGTCCTAATACAGGCCGCGATGGCTGAAGCTTTCTTT,CSVLIQAAMAEAFF,.,.,TRBV29-1,TRBJ1-1
TGCAGCGCCGTCGGGACCCTGAAGAGCTCCTACGAGCAGTACTTC,CSAVGTLKSSYEQYF,many,.,TRBV29-1,TRBJ2-7
TGCGCCAGCAGCCAAGATAAGGGGGATTATGAAAAACTGTTTTTT,CASSQDKGDYEKLFF,.,.,TRBV4-3,TRBJ1-4